This T cell receptor beta chain is drawn from a study of blood T cell repertoires in COVID-19. Study overall: The United States, Italy and Spain provided the acute and convalescent COVID-19 samples. In each case, the material was cDNA or gDNA derived from T cells, B-cell-depleted T cells, or PBMCs.

Source study methods: Amplification from reference gene primers served as the basis for estimated nucleated cell counts. Produced via immunoSEQ multiplex PCR; TCRdb's table is partial and in-frame only. V and J calls and clone size are given by that table; D and trimming were obtained from the DNA. Of about 190,000 clones in the sample, 70% to 80% were seen once. J lost 2 bases, V lost 4 bases, and 10 bases had no gene match. CDR3 length: 17 residues. Germline V gives CDR1 LNHDA, CDR2 SQIVND (reference sequence). The sequencing input was peripheral blood. The chain joins TRBV19 to TRBJ2-3, with 9 bases that match TRBD1. This clonotype was obtained from a man aged 45-65 years who had recovered from COVID-19. Written as DNA, the CDR3 is TGTGCCAGTAGTACCCGTCCCGGGACAGGGCCCACAGATACGCAGTATTTT. Translation gives CASSTRPGTGPTDTQYF.